The following is a T cell receptor beta chain sequence with its context. Its matching antigen is unknown. This sample is drawn from a study of cytomegalovirus exposure and HLA in healthy donors. Study-wide results and limits: A later analysis reportedly found fewer N-insertions in an Asian-associated ancestry cluster than the roughly 700-donor mean. The authors later found HLA-associated TCR beta chains more clonally expanded than equally common others.

V was trimmed by 6 bases and J by 2 bases, leaving 11 bases between them. The CDR3 runs to 13 residues. CDR1 is MDHEN and CDR2 is SYDVKM in the germline V gene. Primers for the PCR totalled 60 Vbeta and 13 Jbeta. TCRdb keeps only in-frame clones here, not all; method: immunoSEQ multiplex PCR. The sample includes about 160,000 clones, around four fifths of them seen just once. The chain carries TRBV28 and TRBJ2-7; a weak D match, TRBD1 (6 bases). The receptor comes from a man younger than 35 in good health and CMV-seronegative. The sequenced material came from PBMCs. The chain's CDR3 is CASSRGQPYEQYF. CDR3 DNA: TGTGCCAGCAGCCGCGGACAGCCCTACGAGCAGTACTTC.